A selection of T cell receptor beta chains follows, all from one sample in a study of identical twins. TCRdb called the 5' RACE reads again in MiXCR, with one record for every CDR3 protein. The repertoire holds around 960,000 distinct CDR3 sequences, with approximately 13% as singletons. This sample also appeared in a second study, on yellow fever vaccine responses in identical twins.

The material sequenced was PBMCs. The receptor set was obtained from a woman under 30 in good health. CDR3s include the opening cysteine and the closing phenylalanine or tryptophan. D genes are given only for firm matches. Some rows have no size entry. The others give once, few or many, or a class for an expanded clone.

clone_size	v_call	d_call	j_call	cdr3_aa	cdr3_nt
.	TRBV7-9	.	TRBJ1-1	CASRVSGTEAFF	TGTGCCAGCAGGGTCAGCGGCACTGAAGCTTTCTTT
many	TRBV12-3/TRBV12-4	.	TRBJ1-5	CASSLTWNQPQHF	TGTGCCAGCAGTTTGACTTGGAATCAGCCCCAGCATTTT
many	TRBV29-1	.	TRBJ2-7	CSATPYDSYEQYF	TGCAGCGCCACCCCCTATGACAGCTACGAGCAGTACTTC
many	TRBV3-1	TRBD2	TRBJ2-1	CASSQVALAGSSYNEQFF	TGTGCCAGCAGCCAAGTCGCCCTAGCGGGGAGCTCCTACAATGAGCAGTTCTTC
.	TRBV29-1	.	TRBJ1-6	CSVAPQAGSPLHF	TGCAGCGTTGCCCCCCAGGCGGGCTCACCCCTCCACTTT
.	TRBV28	TRBD1	TRBJ1-1	CASSSRTGGKAFF	TGTGCCAGCAGTTCCCGGACAGGGGGTAAAGCTTTCTTT
few	TRBV10-3	.	TRBJ2-7	CAIRTTGTNPYEQYF	TGTGCCATCAGGACCACCGGGACAAATCCCTACGAGCAGTACTTC
few	TRBV6-1	.	TRBJ2-2	CASSEMGHVTAGELFF	TGTGCCAGCAGTGAAATGGGCCACGTAACAGCCGGGGAGCTGTTTTTT
many	TRBV5-1	.	TRBJ2-3	CASSLAKETDTQYF	TGCGCCAGCAGCTTGGCGAAGGAGACAGATACGCAGTATTTT
.	TRBV28	.	TRBJ2-1	CASSPLRAGSSYNEQFF	TGTGCCAGCAGTCCCCTTAGGGCGGGGAGCTCCTACAATGAGCAGTTCTTC
few	TRBV6-5	.	TRBJ2-7	CASRTSHEQYF	TGTGCCAGCCGGACCTCTCACGAGCAGTACTTC
few	TRBV5-6	.	TRBJ2-3	CASSPAWGVGTDTQYF	TGTGCCAGCAGCCCTGCTTGGGGGGTTGGCACAGATACGCAGTATTTT
.	TRBV9	TRBD1	TRBJ1-1	CASSSRDSGLRF	TGTGCCAGCAGCTCCCGGGACAGTGGTCTACGCTTT
many	TRBV4-1	TRBD2	TRBJ2-1	CASSPWTSGGEQFF	TGCGCCAGCAGCCCCTGGACTAGCGGGGGTGAGCAGTTCTTC
few	TRBV12-3/TRBV12-4	.	TRBJ2-3	CASFKNRDPDTQYF	TGTGCCAGCTTTAAGAACAGGGATCCAGATACGCAGTATTTT
.	TRBV7-9	.	TRBJ2-2	CASSAGPGELFF	TGTGCCAGCAGCGCGGGCCCCGGGGAGCTGTTTTTT
few	TRBV27	.	TRBJ2-2	CASSPRVLVDTGELFF	TGTGCCAGCAGTCCCCGGGTACTAGTCGACACCGGGGAGCTGTTTTTT
.	TRBV11-2	TRBD2	TRBJ2-1	CAIAAGESEQFF	TGTGCTATTGCCGCGGGAGAATCTGAGCAGTTCTTC
few	TRBV5-1	TRBD1	TRBJ2-7	CASSTHPAGTVIYEQYF	TGCGCCAGCAGCACCCACCCCGCCGGGACAGTGATCTACGAGCAGTACTTC
few	TRBV12-5	.	TRBJ2-1	CASARDNEQFF	TGTGCTAGTGCTCGGGACAATGAGCAGTTCTTC
few	TRBV7-2	TRBD2	TRBJ2-1	CASSLGGSGRYNEQFF	TGTGCCAGCAGCTTAGGCGGTAGCGGGAGGTACAATGAGCAGTTCTTC
.	TRBV28	.	TRBJ2-3	CAISVARGTDTQYF	TGTGCCATCTCGGTTGCGCGAGGCACAGATACGCAGTATTTT
.	TRBV7-8	TRBD2	TRBJ2-2	CASSLAPSGVSGELFF	TGTGCCAGCAGCTTAGCTCCTAGCGGGGTTTCCGGGGAGCTGTTTTTT
few	TRBV5-1	.	TRBJ2-1	CASSPNPGTGNEQFF	TGCGCCAGCAGCCCAAACCCGGGAACGGGCAATGAGCAGTTCTTC
few	TRBV7-2	TRBD1	TRBJ2-5	CASRRQGETQYF	TGTGCCAGCAGGAGACAGGGAGAGACCCAGTACTTC